One T cell receptor (beta chain) is described in this entry. This table comes from immunoSEQ multiplex PCR, and its TCRdb copy is limited to in-frame clones, with some not included. Found here are about 680,000 clones, 73% of them singletons; the top ten hold around 1.8%. The ends were cut back, 1 base at V and 8 bases at J, with 15 bases in the middle. This CDR3 is 14 amino acids long. CDR1 and CDR2 from the germline V gene are SGHNT and YYREEE (reference sequence). This sample stems from a study of shared clonotypes between healthy human individuals. This receptor was identified in a woman aged 25 to 39 in good health. The sample taken for sequencing was memory CD4+ T cells sorted from blood. Subset meaning: CD45RA-negative fraction. The V call is TRBV5-4, the J call TRBJ1-2, with D maybe TRBD1 (6 bases). This CDR3 is CASSLQVGARGYTF. Here the CDR3 DNA reads TGTGCCAGCAGCTTGCAGGTGGGGGCTCGGGGCTACACCTTC.